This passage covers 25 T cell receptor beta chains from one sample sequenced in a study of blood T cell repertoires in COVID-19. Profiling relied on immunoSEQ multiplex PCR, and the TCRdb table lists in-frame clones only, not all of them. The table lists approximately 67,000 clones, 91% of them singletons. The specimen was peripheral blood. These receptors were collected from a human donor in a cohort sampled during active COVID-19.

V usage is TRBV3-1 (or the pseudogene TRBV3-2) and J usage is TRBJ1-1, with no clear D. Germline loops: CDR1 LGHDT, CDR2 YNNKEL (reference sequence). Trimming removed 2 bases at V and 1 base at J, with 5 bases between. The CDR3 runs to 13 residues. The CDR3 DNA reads TGTGCCAGCAGCCAACGGGAGAACACTGAAGCTTTCTTT. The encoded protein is CASSQRENTEAFF.

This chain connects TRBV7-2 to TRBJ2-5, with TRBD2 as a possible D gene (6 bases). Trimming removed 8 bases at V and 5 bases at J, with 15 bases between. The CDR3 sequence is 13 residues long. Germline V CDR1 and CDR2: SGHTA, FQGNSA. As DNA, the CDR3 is TGTGCCAGCGGAGGGCGGGGCCGGGAGACCCAGTACTTC. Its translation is CASGGRGRETQYF.

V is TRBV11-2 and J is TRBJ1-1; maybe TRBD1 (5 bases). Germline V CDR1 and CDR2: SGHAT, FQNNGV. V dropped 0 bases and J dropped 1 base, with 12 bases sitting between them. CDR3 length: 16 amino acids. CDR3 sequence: CASSLDLQGWNTEAFF. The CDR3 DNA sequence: TGTGCCAGCAGCTTAGATCTTCAGGGATGGAACACTGAAGCTTTCTTT.

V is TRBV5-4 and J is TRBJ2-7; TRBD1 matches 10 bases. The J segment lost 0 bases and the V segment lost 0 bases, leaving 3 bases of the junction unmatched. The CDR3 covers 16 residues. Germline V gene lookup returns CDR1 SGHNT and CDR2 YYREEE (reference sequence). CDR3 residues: CASSLAGQGTSYEQYF. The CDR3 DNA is TGTGCCAGCAGCTTGGCGGGACAGGGGACCTCCTACGAGCAGTACTTC.

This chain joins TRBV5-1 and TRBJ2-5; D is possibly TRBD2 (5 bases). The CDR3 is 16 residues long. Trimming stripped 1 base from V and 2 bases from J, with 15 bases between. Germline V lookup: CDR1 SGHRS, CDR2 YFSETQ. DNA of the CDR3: TGCGCCAGCAGCTTGACCGGCGGGCCTACTCAAGAGACCCAGTACTTC. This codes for CASSLTGGPTQETQYF.

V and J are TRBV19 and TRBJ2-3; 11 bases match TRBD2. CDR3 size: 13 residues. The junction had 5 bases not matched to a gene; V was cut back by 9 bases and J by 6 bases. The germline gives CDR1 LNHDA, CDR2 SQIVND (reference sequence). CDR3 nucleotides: TGTGCCAGCAATAGCGGGAGGGGGGATACGCAGTATTTT. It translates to CASNSGRGDTQYF.

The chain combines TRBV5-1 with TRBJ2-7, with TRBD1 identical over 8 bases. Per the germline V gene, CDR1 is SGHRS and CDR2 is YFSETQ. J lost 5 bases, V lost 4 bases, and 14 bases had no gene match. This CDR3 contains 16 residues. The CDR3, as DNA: TGCGCCAGCAGCCTATACCCGGACAGGGTAGGCGACGAGCAGTACTTC. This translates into CASSLYPDRVGDEQYF. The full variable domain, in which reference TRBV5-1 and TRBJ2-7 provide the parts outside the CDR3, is KAGVTQTPRYLIKTRGQQVTLSCSPISGHRSVSWYQQTPGQGLQFLFEYFSETQRNKGNFPGRFSGRQFSNSRSEMNVSTLELGDSALYLCASSLYPDRVGDEQYFGPGTRLTVT.

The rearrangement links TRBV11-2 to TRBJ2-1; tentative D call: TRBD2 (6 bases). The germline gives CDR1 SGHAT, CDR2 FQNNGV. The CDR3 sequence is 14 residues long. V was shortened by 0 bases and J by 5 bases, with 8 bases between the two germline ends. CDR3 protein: CASSLDPGDNEQFF. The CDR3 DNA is TGTGCCAGCAGCTTAGATCCGGGGGACAATGAGCAGTTCTTC.

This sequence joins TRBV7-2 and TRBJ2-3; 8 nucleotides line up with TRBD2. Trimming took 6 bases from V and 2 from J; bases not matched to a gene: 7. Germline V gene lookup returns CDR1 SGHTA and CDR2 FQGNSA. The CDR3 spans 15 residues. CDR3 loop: CASSQTSVLTDTQYF. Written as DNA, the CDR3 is TGTGCCAGCAGTCAGACTAGCGTCCTCACAGATACGCAGTATTTT. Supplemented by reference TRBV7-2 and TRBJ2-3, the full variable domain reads GAGVSQSPSNKVTEKGKDVELRCDPISGHTALYWYRQSLGQGLEFLIYFQGNSAPDKSGLPSDRFSAERTGGSVSTLTIQRTQQEDSAVYLCASSQTSVLTDTQYFGPGTRLTVL.

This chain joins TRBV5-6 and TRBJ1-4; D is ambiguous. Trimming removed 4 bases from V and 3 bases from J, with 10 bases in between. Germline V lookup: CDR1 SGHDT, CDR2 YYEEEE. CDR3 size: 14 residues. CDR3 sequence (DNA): TGTGCCAGCAGCCAAACAGCACCTAATGAAAAACTGTTTTTT. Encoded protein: CASSQTAPNEKLFF.

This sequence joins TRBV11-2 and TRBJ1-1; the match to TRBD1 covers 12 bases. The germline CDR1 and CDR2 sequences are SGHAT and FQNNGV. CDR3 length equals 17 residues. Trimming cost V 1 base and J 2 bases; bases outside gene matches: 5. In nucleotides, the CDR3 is TGTGCCAGCAGCTTAGTATTGGGGACAGGGGGCAACACTGAAGCTTTCTTT. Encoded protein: CASSLVLGTGGNTEAFF. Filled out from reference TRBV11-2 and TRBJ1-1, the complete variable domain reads EAGVAQSPRYKIIEKRQSVAFWCNPISGHATLYWYQQILGQGPKLLIQFQNNGVVDDSQLPKDRFSAERLKGVDSTLKIQPAKLEDSAVYLCASSLVLGTGGNTEAFFGQGTRLTVV.

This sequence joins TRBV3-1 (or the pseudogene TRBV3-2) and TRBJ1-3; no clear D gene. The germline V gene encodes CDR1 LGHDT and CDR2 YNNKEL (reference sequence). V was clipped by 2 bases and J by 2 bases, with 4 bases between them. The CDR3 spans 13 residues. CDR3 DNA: TGTGCCAGCAGCCAAACAGCTGGAAACACCATATATTTT. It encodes CASSQTAGNTIYF.

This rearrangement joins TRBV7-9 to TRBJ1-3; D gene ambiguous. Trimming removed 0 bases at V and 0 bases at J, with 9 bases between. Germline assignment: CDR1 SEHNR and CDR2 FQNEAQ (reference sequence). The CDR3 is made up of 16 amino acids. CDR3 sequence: CASSLAPRFSGNTIYF. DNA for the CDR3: TGTGCCAGCAGCTTAGCGCCCAGGTTCTCTGGAAACACCATATATTTT.

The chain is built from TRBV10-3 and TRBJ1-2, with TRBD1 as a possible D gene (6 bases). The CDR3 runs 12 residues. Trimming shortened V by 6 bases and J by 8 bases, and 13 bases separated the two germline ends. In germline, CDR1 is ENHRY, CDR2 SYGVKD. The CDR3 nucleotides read TGTGCCATCAGGGGGGCGGTCGTCGGCTACACCTTC. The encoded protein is CAIRGAVVGYTF.

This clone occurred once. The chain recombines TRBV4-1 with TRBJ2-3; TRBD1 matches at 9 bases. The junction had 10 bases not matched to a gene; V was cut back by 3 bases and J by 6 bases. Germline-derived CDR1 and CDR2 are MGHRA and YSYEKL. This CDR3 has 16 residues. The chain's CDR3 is CASSQPDGTGRDTQYF. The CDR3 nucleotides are TGCGCCAGCAGCCAGCCCGACGGGACAGGGCGGGATACGCAGTATTTT.

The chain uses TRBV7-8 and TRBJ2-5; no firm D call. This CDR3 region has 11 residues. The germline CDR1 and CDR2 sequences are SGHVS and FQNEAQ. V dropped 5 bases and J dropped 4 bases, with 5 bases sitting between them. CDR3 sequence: CASSPRETQYF. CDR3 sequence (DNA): TGTGCCAGCAGCCCCCGAGAGACCCAGTACTTC.

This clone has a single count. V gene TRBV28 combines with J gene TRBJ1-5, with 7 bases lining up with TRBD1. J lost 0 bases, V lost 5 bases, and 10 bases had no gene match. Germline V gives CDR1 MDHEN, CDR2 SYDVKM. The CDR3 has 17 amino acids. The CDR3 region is CASSPGTDSYSNQPQHF. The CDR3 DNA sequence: TGTGCCAGCAGTCCGGGGACAGACTCTTATAGCAATCAGCCCCAGCATTTT. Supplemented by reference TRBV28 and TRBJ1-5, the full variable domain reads DVKVTQSSRYLVKRTGEKVFLECVQDMDHENMFWYRQDPGLGLRLIYFSYDVKMKEKGDIPEGYSVSREKKERFSLILESASTNQTSMYLCASSPGTDSYSNQPQHFGDGTRLSIL.

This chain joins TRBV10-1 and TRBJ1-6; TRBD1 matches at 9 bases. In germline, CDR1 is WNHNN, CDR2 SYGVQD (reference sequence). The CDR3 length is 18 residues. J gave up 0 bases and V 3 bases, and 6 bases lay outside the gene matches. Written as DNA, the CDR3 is TGCGCCAGCAGTGAATTAGGGACAGGGTCCTCCTATAATTCACCCCTCCACTTT. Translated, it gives CASSELGTGSSYNSPLHF.

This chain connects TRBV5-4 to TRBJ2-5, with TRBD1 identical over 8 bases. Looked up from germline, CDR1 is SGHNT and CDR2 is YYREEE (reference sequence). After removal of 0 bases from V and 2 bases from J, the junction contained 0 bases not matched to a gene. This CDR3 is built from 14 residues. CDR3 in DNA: TGTGCCAGCAGCTTGGACAGGGGGCAAGAGACCCAGTACTTC. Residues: CASSLDRGQETQYF.

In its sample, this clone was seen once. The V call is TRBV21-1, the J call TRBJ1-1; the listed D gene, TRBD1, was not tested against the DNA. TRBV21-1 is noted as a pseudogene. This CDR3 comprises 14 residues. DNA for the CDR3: TGTGCCAGCAGGGATCACGGACAGGGGGTGTGGGCTTTCTTT. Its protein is CASRDHGQGVWAFF.

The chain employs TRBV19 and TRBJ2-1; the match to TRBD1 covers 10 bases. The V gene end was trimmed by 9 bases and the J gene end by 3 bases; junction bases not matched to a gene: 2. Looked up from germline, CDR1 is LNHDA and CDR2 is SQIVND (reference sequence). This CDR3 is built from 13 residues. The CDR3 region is CASRDRGYNEQFF. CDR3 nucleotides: TGTGCCAGCCGGGACAGGGGCTACAATGAGCAGTTCTTC.

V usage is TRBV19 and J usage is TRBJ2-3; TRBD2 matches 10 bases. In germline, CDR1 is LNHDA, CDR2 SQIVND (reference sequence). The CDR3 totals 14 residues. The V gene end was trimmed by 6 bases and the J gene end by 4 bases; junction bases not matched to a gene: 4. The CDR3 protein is CASRSGRAADTQYF. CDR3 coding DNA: TGTGCCAGTAGAAGCGGGAGGGCCGCAGATACGCAGTATTTT.

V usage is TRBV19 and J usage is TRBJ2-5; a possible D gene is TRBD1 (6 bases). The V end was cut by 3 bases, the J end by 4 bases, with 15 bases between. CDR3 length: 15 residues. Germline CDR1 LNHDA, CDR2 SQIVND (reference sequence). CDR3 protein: CASSIRGYLGETQYF. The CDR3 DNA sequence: TGTGCCAGTAGTATCAGGGGCTACCTCGGAGAGACCCAGTACTTC.

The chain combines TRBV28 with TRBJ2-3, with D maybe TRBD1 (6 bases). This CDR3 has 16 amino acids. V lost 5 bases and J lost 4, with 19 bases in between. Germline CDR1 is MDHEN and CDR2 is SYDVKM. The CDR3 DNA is TGTGCCAGCAGTGCTCCGGTTACAGGGTTTTCAGATACGCAGTATTTT. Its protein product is CASSAPVTGFSDTQYF.

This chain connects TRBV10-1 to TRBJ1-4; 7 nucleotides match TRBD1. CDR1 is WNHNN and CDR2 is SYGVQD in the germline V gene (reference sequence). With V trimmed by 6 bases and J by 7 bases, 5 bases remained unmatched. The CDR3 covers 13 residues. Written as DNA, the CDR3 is TGCGCCAGCAGGGGTCAGGGGGGTGAAAAACTGTTTTTT. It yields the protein CASRGQGGEKLFF.